What follows are 30 T cell receptor beta chains derived from one specimen sequenced in a study of cytomegalovirus exposure and HLA in healthy donors. Assay: immunoSEQ multiplex PCR; the TCRdb copy retains only in-frame clones and omits some. The top ten clones hold 1% to 1.5% of a sample with approximately 260,000 clones, 70% to 90% of them seen once. The sequenced sample consisted of PBMCs. The origin of the receptors is a woman under 40 in good health and CMV-seropositive.

CDR3 sequence reads: CASSLVEGAWNGYTF. CDR3 bases: TGTGCCAGCAGCTTGGTAGAGGGGGCTTGGAATGGCTACACCTTC. The V and J genes are TRBV5-6 and TRBJ1-2, with 7 positions matching TRBD1. CDR1 is SGHDT, CDR2 YYEEEE, per germline. The CDR3 is 15 residues long. The trim removed 0 bases at V and 6 bases at J, leaving 8 bases unmatched.

CDR3 amino acids: CATRDRGRYEQYF. CDR3 nucleotides: TGTGCCACTCGGGACAGGGGAAGGTACGAGCAGTACTTC. The rearrangement joins TRBV28 to TRBJ2-7, with 10 bases aligning to TRBD1. Germline CDR1 reads MDHEN; CDR2 reads SYDVKM. Unmatched junction bases numbered 7, after V lost 10 bases and J lost 4 bases. The CDR3 covers 13 residues.

The chain recombines TRBV5-6 with TRBJ2-5; D gene uncertain. This CDR3 has 14 amino acids. The germline gives CDR1 SGHDT, CDR2 YYEEEE. The V and J ends lost 2 bases and 1 base respectively, with 9 bases between them. CDR3 sequence: CASSLPTTQETQYF. DNA for the CDR3: TGTGCCAGCAGCTTACCTACTACCCAAGAGACCCAGTACTTC. The whole variable domain, remainder taken from reference TRBV5-6 and TRBJ2-5, is DAGVTQSPTHLIKTRGQQVTLRCSPKSGHDTVSWYQQALGQGPQFIFQYYEEEERQRGNFPDRFSGHQFPNYSSELNVNALLLGDSALYLCASSLPTTQETQYFGPGTRLLVL.

The gene calls are TRBV6-1 and TRBJ2-1; D remains unclear. The CDR3 sequence is 15 residues long. V was cut by 4 bases and J by 0 bases, with 10 bases left in between. Germline V gene data show CDR1 as MNHNS and CDR2 as SASEGT. The CDR3 nucleotides are TGTGCCAGCAGTGGTTTAAATCCCTCCTACAATGAGCAGTTCTTC. Its translation is CASSGLNPSYNEQFF.

The genes are TRBV6-1 and TRBJ2-7, with a weak D call TRBD2 (6 bases). Germline V gives CDR1 MNHNS, CDR2 SASEGT. The length of the CDR3 is 15 residues. V dropped 2 bases and J dropped 5 bases, with 16 bases sitting between them. CDR3 sequence reads: CASSESLSGLNEQYF. The CDR3 DNA is TGTGCCAGCAGTGAATCCCTTAGCGGCCTTAACGAGCAGTACTTC.

This clone was seen a single time. The chain employs TRBV5-1 and TRBJ2-2; D perhaps matches TRBD2 (5 bases). CDR1 is SGHRS and CDR2 is YFSETQ in the germline V gene. V lost 0 bases to trimming and J lost 6 bases, with 18 bases between them. This CDR3 region has 17 residues. In DNA, the CDR3 is TGCGCCAGCAGCTTGGGCACTAGTAGTCATCTCGCCGGGGAGCTGTTTTTT. This sequence encodes CASSLGTSSHLAGELFF.

This chain joins TRBV27 and TRBJ2-1; no clear D gene. This CDR3 is built from 13 residues. Deletions cut 5 bases from V and 9 bases from J, with 14 bases between. Looked up from germline, CDR1 is MNHEY and CDR2 is SMNVEV (reference sequence). CDR3 nucleotides: TGTGCCAGCAGTGTCACCCTGGGCAGTGAGCAGTTCTTC. Amino acids: CASSVTLGSEQFF.

The CDR3 coding sequence is TGTGCCAGCAGCTTGGATCCGGGACTAGTATTCTACGAGCAGTACTTC. The encoded protein is CASSLDPGLVFYEQYF. The chain recombines TRBV5-8 with TRBJ2-7, with 8 bases fitting TRBD2. Unmatched junction bases numbered 8, after V lost 0 bases and J lost 3 bases. This CDR3 has 16 amino acids. The V gene's germline CDR1 is SGHTS and CDR2 YDEGEE.

This clone is a singleton in its sample. The genes are TRBV2 and TRBJ1-5; 7 bases agree with TRBD1. Germline V gene sequence: CDR1 SNHLY, CDR2 FYNNEI. V was pared by 6 bases and J by 5 bases, with 13 bases of the junction left unmatched. The CDR3 length is 16 residues. CDR3 in amino acids: CASRSNLDRSYQPQHF. The CDR3, as DNA: TGTGCCAGCAGGAGTAACTTGGACAGGTCGTATCAGCCCCAGCATTTT.

The chain is built from TRBV14 and TRBJ2-5, with 9 bases identical to TRBD1. J was trimmed by 2 bases and V by 6 bases; bases with no gene match: 13. The CDR3 extends over 17 amino acids. Germline V gives CDR1 SGHDN, CDR2 FVKESK. The CDR3 coding sequence is TGTGCCAGCAGTCAAAGGCTTACAGGGGGCGGACAAGAGACCCAGTACTTC. Translated, it gives CASSQRLTGGGQETQYF.

The chain combines TRBV18 with TRBJ2-7; D ambiguous. Germline CDR1 and CDR2: KGHSH and LQKENI. This CDR3 has 14 amino acids. The V gene lost 2 bases and the J gene lost 0 bases, with 8 bases spanning the gap. In nucleotides, the CDR3 is TGTGCCAGCTCACCATATAGCAGCTCCTACGAGCAGTACTTC. It is translated as CASSPYSSSYEQYF.

The chain joins TRBV30 to TRBJ2-5; 12 bases map to TRBD2. Germline V lookup: CDR1 GTSNPN, CDR2 SVGIG (reference sequence). The CDR3 is 15 amino acids. Trimming removed 2 bases from V and 7 bases from J; junction bases left unmatched: 8. CDR3 DNA sequence: TGTGCCTGGAGTTCGACTAGCGGGAGAGGGGGGACCCAGTACTTC. Protein: CAWSSTSGRGGTQYF.

This clone was observed a few times. The chain links TRBV6-6 to TRBJ2-7; 7 bases are shared with TRBD1. The length of the CDR3 is 13 residues. Germline CDR1 and CDR2: MNHNY and SVGAGI (reference sequence). With 3 bases clipped from V and 3 bases from J, the junction kept 2 bases outside the gene matches. The CDR3 region has the DNA TGTGCCAGCAGTTATGGGGACAGCTACGAGCAGTACTTC. It is translated as CASSYGDSYEQYF.

This clone has a single count. V gene TRBV6-4 combines with J gene TRBJ2-2, with D maybe TRBD2 (5 bases). The CDR3 runs 17 residues. Germline lookup yields CDR1 MRHNA and CDR2 SNTAGT. Trimming removed 0 bases at V and 7 bases at J, with 18 bases between. DNA for the CDR3: TGTGCCAGCAGTGACTCCTATAGCGTGAATTCGAACGGGGAGCTGTTTTTT. Its protein is CASSDSYSVNSNGELFF.

V gene TRBV9 combines with J gene TRBJ1-3; possibly TRBD1 for D (6 bases). The CDR3 is 16 amino acids. Germline CDR1 SGDLS, CDR2 YYNGEE. Trimming removed 4 bases at V and 4 bases at J, with 18 bases between. CDR3 residues: CASSFRGGVGGNTIYF. CDR3 in DNA: TGTGCCAGCAGCTTCAGGGGAGGGGTAGGGGGAAACACCATATATTTT.

This rearrangement joins TRBV27 to TRBJ2-7, with TRBD2 matching over 7 bases. CDR1 is MNHEY, CDR2 SMNVEV, per germline (reference sequence). The CDR3 totals 14 residues. The trim removed 2 bases at V and 9 bases at J, leaving 10 bases unmatched. The DNA for the CDR3 is TGTGCCAGCAGTTTAAGCGGGGCCCCTTCAGGGCAGTACTTC. Amino acids: CASSLSGAPSGQYF.

The chain links TRBV28 to TRBJ1-5; weak D call: TRBD1 (6 bases). Trimming pared 2 bases from V and 4 bases from J, leaving 12 bases between. The CDR3 sequence is 15 residues long. CDR1 is MDHEN, CDR2 SYDVKM, per germline. This chain's CDR3 is CASSLEQGWNQPQHF. The CDR3 region has the DNA TGTGCCAGCAGTTTAGAACAGGGTTGGAATCAGCCCCAGCATTTT.

The chain employs TRBV29-1 and TRBJ2-1, with D perhaps matching TRBD2 (7 bases). Germline V gene data show CDR1 as SQVTM and CDR2 as ANQGSEA. V was pared by 3 bases and J by 6 bases, with 18 bases between. The CDR3 spans 15 residues. In DNA form, the CDR3 reads TGCAGCGTTGAGAAGGGGGGACTACCAATCAATGAGCAGTTCTTC. Translated, it gives CSVEKGGLPINEQFF.

The J gene is TRBJ2-7, the V gene TRBV10-2; 8 bases map to TRBD1. CDR1 and CDR2 (germline): WSHSY, SAAADI. Trimming removed 6 bases from V and 2 bases from J; junction bases left unmatched: 3. This CDR3 region has 13 residues. The CDR3 DNA reads TGCGCCAGCAGCCAGGGGGCCACCTACGAGCAGTACTTC. Protein product: CASSQGATYEQYF.

The chain joins TRBV5-6 to TRBJ2-1; D unresolved. Germline lookup yields CDR1 SGHDT and CDR2 YYEEEE. V was clipped by 0 bases and J by 9 bases, with 13 bases between them. The CDR3 loop spans 14 amino acids. CDR3 bases: TGTGCCAGCAGCTTGGGTAGCCCATTCGGTGAGCAGTTCTTC. This gives the protein CASSLGSPFGEQFF. Full variable domain (outside the CDR3, taken from reference TRBV5-6 and TRBJ2-1): DAGVTQSPTHLIKTRGQQVTLRCSPKSGHDTVSWYQQALGQGPQFIFQYYEEEERQRGNFPDRFSGHQFPNYSSELNVNALLLGDSALYLCASSLGSPFGEQFFGPGTRLTVL.

This chain joins TRBV30 and TRBJ1-5; TRBD1 agrees at 7 bases. The V segment lost 4 bases and the J segment 2 bases; nucleotides outside the gene matches: 8. The CDR3 has 15 amino acids. Looked up from germline, CDR1 is GTSNPN and CDR2 is SVGIG (reference sequence). CDR3 nucleotides: TGTGCCTGGAACAGGGGCGAAAGGGGCAATCAGCCCCAGCATTTT. Its translation is CAWNRGERGNQPQHF.

The chain carries TRBV20-1 and TRBJ1-1, with D hard to call. Germline loops: CDR1 DFQATT, CDR2 SNEGSKA (reference sequence). V was pared by 6 bases and J by 7 bases, with 12 bases between. CDR3 length: 11 amino acids. CDR3: CSAQVGNEAFF. The CDR3 DNA reads as TGCAGTGCGCAGGTCGGCAATGAAGCTTTCTTT.

This clone has just one count. J is TRBJ1-5 and V is TRBV7-2; D is possibly TRBD1 (5 bases). The CDR3 totals 15 residues. CDR1 SGHTA and CDR2 FQGNSA come from the germline V gene. Trimming stripped 0 bases from V and 1 base from J, with 7 bases between. The CDR3 spells CASSLAPGSNQPQHF. CDR3 DNA: TGTGCCAGCAGCTTAGCTCCAGGGAGCAATCAGCCCCAGCATTTT.

The V call is TRBV28, the J call TRBJ2-1, with D perhaps TRBD2 (5 bases). Deletions cut 3 bases from V and 0 bases from J, with 18 bases between. Germline assignment: CDR1 MDHEN and CDR2 SYDVKM. The CDR3 has 18 amino acids. The CDR3 nucleotides read TGTGCCAGCAGTTTTACCCTAGCTTCCTCGACCTCCTACAATGAGCAGTTCTTC. It encodes CASSFTLASSTSYNEQFF.

The J gene is TRBJ2-7, the V gene TRBV6-4; maybe TRBD2 (5 bases). The CDR3 has 14 residues. V was clipped by 10 bases and J by 3 bases, with 19 bases between them. Germline V gene sequence: CDR1 MRHNA, CDR2 SNTAGT. CDR3 sequence: CATLPGDSYYEQYF. DNA for the CDR3: TGTGCCACTCTCCCCGGGGATTCTTACTACGAGCAGTACTTC.

The chain combines TRBV5-1 with TRBJ1-2; D is perhaps TRBD1 (6 bases). Between the trimmed V and J ends, which lost 2 bases and 1 base, there was a span of 12 bases. This CDR3 has 15 residues. CDR1 SGHRS and CDR2 YFSETQ come from the germline V gene. The DNA for the CDR3 is TGCGCCAGCAGCTTAACAGGGAGATTTAACTATGGCTACACCTTC. Translated, it gives CASSLTGRFNYGYTF.

The CDR3 DNA reads TGTGCCAGCTCTACGGACTTAACACCTAATGAGCAGTTCTTC. Protein sequence: CASSTDLTPNEQFF. The chain employs TRBV6-5 and TRBJ2-1; D might be TRBD2 (5 bases). V lost 8 bases to trimming and J lost 7 bases, with 18 bases between them. Per the germline V gene, CDR1 is MNHEY and CDR2 is SVGAGI. The CDR3 is 14 residues long.

The rearrangement links TRBV5-4 to TRBJ2-1, with 14 bases matching TRBD2. V trimming: 4 bases; J trimming: 6 bases; junction bases outside the gene matches: 3. The CDR3 spans 15 residues. Germline CDR1 is SGHNT and CDR2 is YYREEE (reference sequence). The CDR3 region is CASSVGTSGSNEQFF. CDR3 sequence (DNA): TGTGCCAGCAGCGTCGGGACTAGCGGGAGCAATGAGCAGTTCTTC.

The rearrangement uses TRBV11-2 and TRBJ2-3, with 7 bases aligning to TRBD1. Per the germline V gene, CDR1 is SGHAT and CDR2 is FQNNGV. CDR3 size: 17 residues. Trimming took 3 bases from V and 4 from J; bases not matched to a gene: 13. The CDR3 protein is CASSFEILWDRPDTQYF. The CDR3, as DNA: TGTGCCAGCAGCTTCGAGATCCTTTGGGACAGACCAGATACGCAGTATTTT.

The chain links TRBV28 to TRBJ1-4; tentatively, D is TRBD1 (5 bases). The V gene lost 2 bases and the J gene lost 10 bases, with 23 bases spanning the gap. The CDR3 is 17 residues long. Germline CDR1 MDHEN, CDR2 SYDVKM. The CDR3 loop is CASSLIKEGMREGKLFF. The CDR3, as DNA: TGTGCCAGCAGTTTAATTAAGGAGGGGATGAGAGAGGGAAAACTGTTTTTT.